This is a list of T cell receptor beta chains from one sample in a study of T cell responses to AZD1222 COVID-19 vaccine. The protocol was immunoSEQ multiplex PCR, while the TCRdb copy is restricted to in-frame clones and leaves out a portion. The sample has approximately 180,000 clones; 85% to 90% are singletons. The sample in question was peripheral blood, obtained on day 0 of AZD1222 vaccination. The receptors shown here come from an adult in good health. Both conserved end residues are part of each CDR3. Fields, in order: CDR3 DNA, CDR3 protein, clone size, J gene, V gene, D gene. D genes are given only for firm matches. Clone sizes are given selectively: once, few, many, or a class where the clone is expanded.

CDR3 DNA: TGTGCCAGCAGTTGGGGGCCGGGGAATGGCTACACCTTC; CDR3 protein: CASSWGPGNGYTF; clone size: -; J gene: TRBJ1-2; V gene: TRBV12-3/TRBV12-4; D gene: -
CDR3 DNA: TGTGCCATCAGTGCACCACCAGGGAGTGATACGCAGTATTTT; CDR3 protein: CAISAPPGSDTQYF; clone size: -; J gene: TRBJ2-3; V gene: TRBV10-3; D gene: -
CDR3 DNA: TGTGCCACCAGTGATTCCAGGACTAGCGTCACAGATACGCAGTATTTT; CDR3 protein: CATSDSRTSVTDTQYF; clone size: few; J gene: TRBJ2-3; V gene: TRBV24-1; D gene: TRBD2
CDR3 DNA: TGTGCCAGCAGCTTGGGACAGGGGAGAACTGAAGCTTTCTTT; CDR3 protein: CASSLGQGRTEAFF; clone size: -; J gene: TRBJ1-1; V gene: TRBV5-4; D gene: TRBD1
CDR3 DNA: TGTGCCAGCTCACCACAGACGTCTATCAATGAGCAGTTCTTC; CDR3 protein: CASSPQTSINEQFF; clone size: -; J gene: TRBJ2-1; V gene: TRBV18; D gene: -
CDR3 DNA: TGCGCCAGTAGACAGGGGACAGATACGCAGTATTTT; CDR3 protein: CASRQGTDTQYF; clone size: -; J gene: TRBJ2-3; V gene: TRBV5-1; D gene: TRBD1
CDR3 DNA: TGTGCCAGCCGGCAGGGCACCTCCAATGAGCAGTTCTTC; CDR3 protein: CASRQGTSNEQFF; clone size: -; J gene: TRBJ2-1; V gene: TRBV2; D gene: -
CDR3 DNA: TGTGCCAGCAGGTCGGGCACTGAAGCTTTCTTT; CDR3 protein: CASRSGTEAFF; clone size: -; J gene: TRBJ1-1; V gene: TRBV27; D gene: -
CDR3 DNA: TGTGCCAGCAGCCTCCTAGCGGGGGGCAAAAACAATGAGCAGTTCTTC; CDR3 protein: CASSLLAGGKNNEQFF; clone size: -; J gene: TRBJ2-1; V gene: TRBV5-5; D gene: TRBD2
CDR3 DNA: TGTGCCAGTACCGGACAGGGACGGTTGGGCTACACCTTC; CDR3 protein: CASTGQGRLGYTF; clone size: -; J gene: TRBJ1-2; V gene: TRBV19; D gene: TRBD1
CDR3 DNA: TGTGCCACCAGCTTCACAACTAATGAAAAACTGTTTTTT; CDR3 protein: CATSFTTNEKLFF; clone size: -; J gene: TRBJ1-4; V gene: TRBV15; D gene: -
CDR3 DNA: TGTGCCATCAGTGAGTCGACAGGGCTGCCTTCACCCCTCCACTTT; CDR3 protein: CAISESTGLPSPLHF; clone size: -; J gene: TRBJ1-6; V gene: TRBV10-3; D gene: TRBD1
CDR3 DNA: TGTGCCAGCACGGGACAGCCGAACACCGGGGAGCTGTTTTTT; CDR3 protein: CASTGQPNTGELFF; clone size: -; J gene: TRBJ2-2; V gene: TRBV9; D gene: TRBD1
CDR3 DNA: TGCGCCAGCAGTGAGGCCCGGACTGGTGTGGGGGAGCAGTTCTTC; CDR3 protein: CASSEARTGVGEQFF; clone size: -; J gene: TRBJ2-1; V gene: TRBV10-2; D gene: -
CDR3 DNA: TGTGCCAGCAGCTTAGGATTTTCAGTGCAACAGACTAGCGGGGGTCGGGACGAGCAGTACTTC; CDR3 protein: CASSLGFSVQQTSGGRDEQYF; clone size: -; J gene: TRBJ2-7; V gene: TRBV13; D gene: TRBD2
CDR3 DNA: TGTGCCAGCAGCCTGGCCGGACAGGTCGACGGCTACACCTTC; CDR3 protein: CASSLAGQVDGYTF; clone size: -; J gene: TRBJ1-2; V gene: TRBV5-5; D gene: TRBD1
CDR3 DNA: TGTGCCAGGGGTCGGGGGAGCGAGCAGTACTTC; CDR3 protein: CARGRGSEQYF; clone size: -; J gene: TRBJ2-7; V gene: TRBV6-5; D gene: -
CDR3 DNA: TGTGCCAGCAGTGATGACCGGACAGGGAGGGCTGGCTACACCTTC; CDR3 protein: CASSDDRTGRAGYTF; clone size: once; J gene: TRBJ1-2; V gene: TRBV2; D gene: TRBD1
CDR3 DNA: TGTGCCAGCAGCTCGTCGGCTGGCCATGAGCAGTTCTTC; CDR3 protein: CASSSSAGHEQFF; clone size: -; J gene: TRBJ2-1; V gene: TRBV9; D gene: -
CDR3 DNA: TGTGCCAGTAGGGAGAACTCCTATAATTCACCCCTCCACTTT; CDR3 protein: CASRENSYNSPLHF; clone size: few; J gene: TRBJ1-6; V gene: TRBV19; D gene: -
CDR3 DNA: TGTGCCAGCAGCTTAGGGGGGAACAACTATGGCTACACCTTC; CDR3 protein: CASSLGGNNYGYTF; clone size: -; J gene: TRBJ1-2; V gene: TRBV13; D gene: -
CDR3 DNA: TGTGCCAGCTCTCCCCGTCTTGGGGAGCAGTACTTC; CDR3 protein: CASSPRLGEQYF; clone size: -; J gene: TRBJ2-7; V gene: TRBV18; D gene: -
CDR3 DNA: TGTGCCAGCAGCTCCCAGGGTGATTGGGTCAATGAGCAGTTCTTC; CDR3 protein: CASSSQGDWVNEQFF; clone size: -; J gene: TRBJ2-1; V gene: TRBV13; D gene: -
CDR3 DNA: TGTGCCAGCAGCCCATGGACAGGGGGCGCTTCTGATGGCTACACCTTC; CDR3 protein: CASSPWTGGASDGYTF; clone size: -; J gene: TRBJ1-2; V gene: TRBV9; D gene: TRBD1
CDR3 DNA: TGTGCCAGCTCACCCCTCCGGACAGGGGAATACGAGCAGTACTTC; CDR3 protein: CASSPLRTGEYEQYF; clone size: -; J gene: TRBJ2-7; V gene: TRBV6-5; D gene: TRBD1
CDR3 DNA: TGTGCCTGGAGCAAGGACAGGTCTACCCGGAAGGGGACAGATACGCAGTATTTT; CDR3 protein: CAWSKDRSTRKGTDTQYF; clone size: -; J gene: TRBJ2-3; V gene: TRBV30; D gene: TRBD1
CDR3 DNA: TGCGCCAGCAGCCGTGGGACTAGCTTGGGCACCGGGGAGCTGTTTTTT; CDR3 protein: CASSRGTSLGTGELFF; clone size: -; J gene: TRBJ2-2; V gene: TRBV5-1; D gene: TRBD2
CDR3 DNA: TGTGCCTGGAGCGAGGCGGCTCAACGTAATGAAAAACTGTTTTTT; CDR3 protein: CAWSEAAQRNEKLFF; clone size: -; J gene: TRBJ1-4; V gene: TRBV30; D gene: -
CDR3 DNA: TGCGCCAGCAGTCCGGGACTCCCGGGGGACACTGAAGCTTTCTTT; CDR3 protein: CASSPGLPGDTEAFF; clone size: -; J gene: TRBJ1-1; V gene: TRBV10-1; D gene: -
CDR3 DNA: TGTGCCAGCAGCTTCTCGACTAGCGGGGGAGTGCATACGCAGTATTTT; CDR3 protein: CASSFSTSGGVHTQYF; clone size: -; J gene: TRBJ2-3; V gene: TRBV3-1/TRBV3-2; D gene: TRBD2
CDR3 DNA: TGTGCCAGCAGCTTGTGGGGATCCTACAATGAGCAGTTCTTC; CDR3 protein: CASSLWGSYNEQFF; clone size: -; J gene: TRBJ2-1; V gene: TRBV5-5; D gene: -
CDR3 DNA: TGTGCCAGCAGCTCATACAGGGCCCCGGGCACCGGGGAGCTGTTTTTT; CDR3 protein: CASSSYRAPGTGELFF; clone size: once; J gene: TRBJ2-2; V gene: TRBV5-8; D gene: -
CDR3 DNA: TGTGCCAGTAGTAAGGAGGGGGGCTCCTACGAGCAGTACTTC; CDR3 protein: CASSKEGGSYEQYF; clone size: once; J gene: TRBJ2-7; V gene: TRBV19; D gene: -
CDR3 DNA: TGCGCCAGCAAGGGGGCTGGACAGAACACTGAAGCTTTCTTT; CDR3 protein: CASKGAGQNTEAFF; clone size: -; J gene: TRBJ1-1; V gene: TRBV5-1; D gene: TRBD1
CDR3 DNA: TGCGCCAGCAGCTTCGGGATCATCTCTGGAAACACCATATATTTT; CDR3 protein: CASSFGIISGNTIYF; clone size: few; J gene: TRBJ1-3; V gene: TRBV5-1; D gene: -
CDR3 DNA: TGTGCCAGCAGCCTCAATATGGGGGGGAGGACAGATACGCAGTATTTT; CDR3 protein: CASSLNMGGRTDTQYF; clone size: -; J gene: TRBJ2-3; V gene: TRBV11-2; D gene: TRBD2
CDR3 DNA: TGTGCCAGTAGTATACGAACAGGCGATACCTTTCAAGAGACCCAGTACTTC; CDR3 protein: CASSIRTGDTFQETQYF; clone size: -; J gene: TRBJ2-5; V gene: TRBV19; D gene: -
CDR3 DNA: TGTGCCAGCAGCTTTTTTAAGGGTCCCGACGCTGAAGCTTTCTTT; CDR3 protein: CASSFFKGPDAEAFF; clone size: -; J gene: TRBJ1-1; V gene: TRBV7-2; D gene: -
CDR3 DNA: TGTGCCACCAGCAGAGATGGGAAGACTGAAGCTTTCTTT; CDR3 protein: CATSRDGKTEAFF; clone size: -; J gene: TRBJ1-1; V gene: TRBV15; D gene: -
CDR3 DNA: TGTGCCAGTAGCGCCGGGAGCGGAAGGACCACCATATATTTT; CDR3 protein: CASSAGSGRTTIYF; clone size: few; J gene: TRBJ1-3; V gene: TRBV19; D gene: -
CDR3 DNA: TGTGCCACCAGTTCAGGGACAGTCTCCTACGAGCAGTACTTC; CDR3 protein: CATSSGTVSYEQYF; clone size: few; J gene: TRBJ2-7; V gene: TRBV7-9; D gene: TRBD1
CDR3 DNA: TGTGCCAGCTCACCACCGAGGGGGACAGGGGTAGACAATGAGCAGTTCTTC; CDR3 protein: CASSPPRGTGVDNEQFF; clone size: -; J gene: TRBJ2-1; V gene: TRBV18; D gene: TRBD1
CDR3 DNA: TGTGCCTGGAGCGGGGGACGGCTGAACACTGAAGCTTTCTTT; CDR3 protein: CAWSGGRLNTEAFF; clone size: -; J gene: TRBJ1-1; V gene: TRBV30; D gene: -
CDR3 DNA: TGCGCCAGCAGCTTGCTCGCGAATACGGGTGAAAAACTGTTTTTT; CDR3 protein: CASSLLANTGEKLFF; clone size: -; J gene: TRBJ1-4; V gene: TRBV5-1; D gene: -
CDR3 DNA: TGTGCCAGTAGTATAGACCTAGCGGGGGGCTCCTACAATGAGCAGTTCTTC; CDR3 protein: CASSIDLAGGSYNEQFF; clone size: once; J gene: TRBJ2-1; V gene: TRBV19; D gene: TRBD2
CDR3 DNA: TGTGCCAGCAGCGCACACAGGGGAGAGACCCAGTACTTC; CDR3 protein: CASSAHRGETQYF; clone size: -; J gene: TRBJ2-5; V gene: TRBV7-8; D gene: TRBD1
CDR3 DNA: TGTGCCAGCAGTTCCTACAGGGATCGGTATAGCAATCAGCCCCAGCATTTT; CDR3 protein: CASSSYRDRYSNQPQHF; clone size: -; J gene: TRBJ1-5; V gene: TRBV27; D gene: -